The 6 T cell receptor beta chains below were found in one sample sequenced in a study of cytomegalovirus exposure and HLA in healthy donors (dated by TCRdb to between 2016 and 2019). Receptors were amplified or captured by the immunoSEQ multiplex PCR assay. The immuneACCESS repertoire file appears here via TCRdb, limited to in-frame rearrangements. These files lack a portion of the clones; in checked studies, under half of the deficit traces to unresolved V genes, and the cause of the others is not known. Counted in this sample were roughly 330,000 clones; around 87% of them appeared once. The top ten clonotypes cover about 1.2% of the sample. Sequenced sample: PBMCs. The receptor set was obtained from a woman in her thirties in good health and CMV-seropositive.

The rearrangement joins TRBV6-1 to TRBJ2-7; D gene ambiguous. The CDR3 is 10 residues long. V was clipped by 3 bases and J by 7 bases, with 4 bases between them. CDR1 and CDR2 from the germline V gene are MNHNS and SASEGT. The CDR3 is CASSEREQYF. CDR3 bases: TGTGCCAGCAGTGAGAGGGAGCAGTACTTC.

The V call is TRBV7-6, the J call TRBJ1-3; tentative D call: TRBD1 (6 bases). CDR3 length: 16 amino acids. Trimming left V 0 bases short and J 2 bases short, with 11 bases between. Germline V lookup: CDR1 SGHVS, CDR2 FNYEAQ. The CDR3 DNA reads as TGTGCCAGCAGCTTAGCGATTGAGGGGGCTGGAAACACCATATATTTT. Protein sequence: CASSLAIEGAGNTIYF.

This clone appeared a few times. The V call is TRBV30, the J call TRBJ1-1; possibly TRBD1 for D (5 bases). The germline V gene encodes CDR1 GTSNPN and CDR2 SVGIG (reference sequence). CDR3 size: 12 residues. V was trimmed by 5 bases and J by 8 bases, leaving 15 bases between them. CDR3 sequence reads: CAWRRTGPEAFF. CDR3 coding DNA: TGTGCCTGGCGCCGAACGGGACCGGAAGCTTTCTTT.

This rearrangement joins TRBV28 to TRBJ2-7; unclear D gene. Germline V lookup: CDR1 MDHEN, CDR2 SYDVKM. V was shortened by 11 bases and J by 0 bases, with 14 bases between the two germline ends. CDR3 length: 13 amino acids. CDR3 in DNA: TGTGCCGGCCAGTGGAAAAGCTCCTACGAGCAGTACTTC. Protein sequence: CAGQWKSSYEQYF.

The V call is TRBV28, the J call TRBJ1-1; maybe TRBD1 (6 bases). The CDR3 contains 17 residues. Per the germline V gene, CDR1 is MDHEN and CDR2 is SYDVKM. Trimming shortened V by 8 bases and J by 2 bases, and 24 bases separated the two germline ends. Here the CDR3 DNA reads TGTGCCAGCCTAACCCCTGGACAGTTAGGAGGTAACACTGAAGCTTTCTTT. It translates to CASLTPGQLGGNTEAFF.

V is TRBV27 and J is TRBJ2-6; no clear D gene. The CDR3 is 14 residues long. CDR1 is MNHEY and CDR2 is SMNVEV in the germline V gene (reference sequence). V was shortened by 4 bases and J by 4 bases, with 8 bases between the two germline ends. CDR3 loop: CASSSPGGANVLTF. DNA of the CDR3: TGTGCCAGCAGTTCCCCAGGAGGGGCCAACGTCCTGACTTTC.